Presented here are 6 T cell receptor beta chains from one specimen sequenced in a study of blood T cell repertoires in COVID-19. Some clones are missing from TCRdb's copy, which holds only in-frame ones; the method was immunoSEQ multiplex PCR. The data show 200,000 to 300,000 clones, with approximately 88% seen just once and roughly 2.5% held by the top ten. Sequenced: PBMCs or T cells enriched from blood (not recorded which). The receptor source for this set is a middle-aged woman with acute COVID-19.

The chain combines TRBV6-9 with TRBJ1-2; no reliable D call. Between the trimmed V and J ends, which lost 4 bases and 4 bases, there was a span of 7 bases. Germline CDR1 and CDR2: MNHGY and SVAAGI. The CDR3 consists of 12 residues. CDR3 nucleotide sequence: TGTGCCAGCAGTTTAGGGAGCTATGGCTACACCTTC. Encoded protein: CASSLGSYGYTF.

The V call is TRBV3-1 (or the pseudogene TRBV3-2), the J call TRBJ2-7; a weak D match, TRBD1 (6 bases). The CDR3 runs 15 residues. Per germline, CDR1 LGHDT and CDR2 YNNKEL (reference sequence). Trimming pared 4 bases from V and 3 bases from J, leaving 16 bases between. The CDR3 spells CASSPPRIRGYEQYV. The CDR3 region has the DNA TGTGCCAGCAGCCCCCCTAGGATCAGGGGCTACGAGCAGTACGTC.

A remark on this clone: This CDR3 is also generated by other DNA sequences in the sample. The chain recombines TRBV27 with TRBJ1-6, with 9 bases matching TRBD1. V trimming: 5 bases; J trimming: 7 bases; junction bases outside the gene matches: 3. The CDR3 is 14 residues long. Germline V gene data show CDR1 as MNHEY and CDR2 as SMNVEV (reference sequence). The CDR3, as DNA: TGTGCCAGCAGTCTACAGGGGGCGAATTCACCCCTCCACTTT. It specifies CASSLQGANSPLHF.

The chain links TRBV2 to TRBJ1-2; 9 bases map to TRBD1. The CDR3 runs to 14 residues. V shed 6 bases, J shed 7 bases, and the junction held 9 bases outside the gene matches. CDR1 is SNHLY, CDR2 FYNNEI, per germline. In DNA, the CDR3 is TGTGCCAGCAGAACAGGGGGCGCTCAGACTGGCTACACCTTC. Protein product: CASRTGGAQTGYTF.

The chain links TRBV5-1 to TRBJ2-1, with 13 bases lining up with TRBD2. This CDR3 is 17 amino acids long. Trimming cost V 1 base and J 7 bases; bases outside gene matches: 8. The germline V gene has CDR1 SGHRS and CDR2 YFSETQ. DNA for the CDR3: TGCGCCAGCAGCTTGAGCGCTGGACTAGCGGGAGTGAATGAGCAGTTCTTC. It is translated as CASSLSAGLAGVNEQFF.

The chain carries TRBV19 and TRBJ2-1; 10 bases match TRBD2. The CDR3 is 15 amino acids. Losses at the gene ends were 5 bases for V and 9 bases for J; bases not matched to a gene: 10. The germline V gene has CDR1 LNHDA and CDR2 SQIVND (reference sequence). The CDR3 is CASSLPGLANTEQFF. The CDR3 DNA follows: TGTGCCAGTAGTCTTCCGGGACTAGCGAATACTGAGCAGTTCTTC. The variable domain in full, completed from reference TRBV19 and TRBJ2-1, reads DGGITQSPKYLFRKEGQNVTLSCEQNLNHDAMYWYRQDPGQGLRLIYYSQIVNDFQKGDIAEGYSVSREKKESFPLTVTSAQKNPTAFYLCASSLPGLANTEQFFGPGTRLTVL.